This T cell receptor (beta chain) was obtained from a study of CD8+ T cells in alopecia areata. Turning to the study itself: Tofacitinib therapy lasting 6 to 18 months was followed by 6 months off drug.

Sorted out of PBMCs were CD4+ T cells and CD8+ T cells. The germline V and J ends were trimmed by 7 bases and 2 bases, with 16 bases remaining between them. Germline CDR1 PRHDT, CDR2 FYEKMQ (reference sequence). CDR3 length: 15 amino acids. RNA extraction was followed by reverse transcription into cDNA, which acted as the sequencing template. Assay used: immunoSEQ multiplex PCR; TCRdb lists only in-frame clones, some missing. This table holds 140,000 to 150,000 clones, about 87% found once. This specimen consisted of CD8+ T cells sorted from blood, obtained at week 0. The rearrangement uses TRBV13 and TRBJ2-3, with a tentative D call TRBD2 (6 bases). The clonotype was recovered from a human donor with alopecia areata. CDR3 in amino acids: CASTPGGIDTDTQYF. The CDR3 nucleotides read TGTGCCAGCACCCCGGGCGGGATAGACACAGATACGCAGTATTTT.